The clone carrying this T cell receptor beta chain showed up just once. These data come from a study of blood T cell repertoires in COVID-19. Turning to the study itself: Collection of acute and convalescent COVID-19 samples took place in the United States, Italy and Spain. The analysed material was cDNA or gDNA that came from T cells, B-cell-depleted T cells, or PBMCs.

The CDR3 totals 11 residues. The V and J ends lost 6 bases and 10 bases respectively, with 9 bases between them. CDR1 and CDR2 (germline): KGHDR, SFDVKD. As originally analysed: Counts of nucleated cells, estimated from reference gene primer amplification, were obtained. This table comes from immunoSEQ multiplex PCR, and its TCRdb copy is limited to in-frame clones, with some not included. The V and J calls and clone size are taken from that table; D and trimming were inferred from the DNA. The data hold about 87,000 clones, with 87% observed a single time. The clonotype was recovered from a woman over 75 with acute or convalescent COVID-19. Sample: peripheral blood. V is TRBV24-1 and J is TRBJ2-1; D is unresolved. The CDR3 DNA reads TGTGCCACCAGTCTAGGTGACGAGCAGTTCTTC. This translates into CATSLGDEQFF.